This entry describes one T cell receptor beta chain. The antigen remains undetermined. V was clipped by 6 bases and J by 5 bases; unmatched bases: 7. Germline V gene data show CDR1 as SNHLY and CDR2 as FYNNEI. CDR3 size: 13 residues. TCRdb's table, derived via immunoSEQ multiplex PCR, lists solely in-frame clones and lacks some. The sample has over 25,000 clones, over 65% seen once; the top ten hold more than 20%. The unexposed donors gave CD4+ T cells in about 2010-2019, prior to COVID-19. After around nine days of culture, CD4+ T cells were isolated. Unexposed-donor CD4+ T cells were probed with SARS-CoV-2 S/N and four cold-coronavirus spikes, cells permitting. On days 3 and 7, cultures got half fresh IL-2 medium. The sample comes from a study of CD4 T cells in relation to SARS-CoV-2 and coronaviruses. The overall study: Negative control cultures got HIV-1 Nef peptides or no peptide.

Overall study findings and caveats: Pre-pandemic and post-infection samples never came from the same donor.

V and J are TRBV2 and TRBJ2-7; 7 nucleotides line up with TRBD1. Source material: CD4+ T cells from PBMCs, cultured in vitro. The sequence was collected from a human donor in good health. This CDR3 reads CASSRQGLNEQYF. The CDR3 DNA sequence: TGTGCCAGCAGCCGACAGGGTCTCAACGAGCAGTACTTC.